This TCR beta chain is from a study of blood T cell repertoires in COVID-19. Data came from immunoSEQ multiplex PCR; TCRdb stores just in-frame clones and leaves some out. Here the sample spans about 260,000 clones, about 90% being singletons. Germline loops: CDR1 GTSNPN, CDR2 SVGIG (reference sequence). Trimming shortened V by 0 bases and J by 6 bases, and 8 bases separated the two germline ends. The CDR3 runs 13 residues. Material for sequencing was PBMCs or T cells enriched from blood (not recorded which). The rearrangement uses TRBV30 and TRBJ2-2, with a possible D match to TRBD2 (5 bases). The TCR originated in a young woman with acute COVID-19. CDR3: CAWSVTGAGELFF. CDR3 coding DNA: TGTGCCTGGAGTGTAACCGGGGCCGGGGAGCTGTTTTTT. The complete variable domain, with remaining parts taken from reference TRBV30 and TRBJ2-2, reads SQTIHQWPATLVQPVGSPLSLECTVEGTSNPNLYWYRQAAGRGLQLLFYSVGIGQISSEVPQNLSASRPQDRQFILSSKKLLLSDSGFYLCAWSVTGAGELFFGEGSRLTVL.